This T cell receptor beta chain was sequenced during a study of tumor-infiltrating lymphocytes in primary liver carcinoma. About the research overall: The study included patients who were men and women aged 30 to 69 years.

Co-extracting RNA and DNA was done with roughly 17-31 mg of unsorted bulk tissue as input. Patients in the cohort were treatment-naive and living with chronic HBV infection. Comments on this clonotype: Its antigen is currently unknown. Germline is not matched at one junction end, which may reflect a read error.

The CDR3 runs 18 residues. Germline loops: CDR1 SEHNR, CDR2 FQNEAQ (reference sequence). Researchers generated TCR beta cDNA from approximately 450 ng of total RNA, relying on a constant-region primer. Construction of TCR beta libraries relied on three successive nested multiplex PCR rounds employing slightly modified ARM-PCR. A C-beta reverse primer and TRBV1-TRBV30 forward primers served in each of the first two PCR rounds, at 10 cycles apiece. TCRdb re-called the multiplex PCR reads through MiXCR, storing one row per CDR3 protein. The data show around 99,000 distinct CDR3 sequences, around 68% seen once. Findings and caveats of the study: Tumor-adjacent and tumor-blood pairs shared a smaller degree of overlap than tumor region pairs.

The chain has TRBV7-9 and TRBJ2-6; a weak D match, TRBD2 (5 bases). Source material: tumor-adjacent normal liver tissue. The sequence derives from a man aged 40-49 years with primary liver carcinoma and hepatitis B virus infection. The chain's CDR3 is CTSSFLGLASSGANVLTF. The CDR3 nucleotides are TGTACCAGCAGCTTTCTTGGATTAGCGTCCTCTGGGGCCAACGTCCTGACTTTC.